This T cell receptor (beta chain) originates from a study of OX40 agonist ivuxolimab in advanced cancers. Across the whole study: Patients took ivuxolimab, an agonistic anti-OX40 (CD134) antibody. The dose of intravenous ivuxolimab that patients received every 2 weeks ranged from 0.01 to 10 mg/kg. The mean age was about 57 years, ranging from 23 to 79, with 80% to 85% of participants male.

Germline V gives CDR1 KGHSH, CDR2 LQKENI. CDR3 length: 14 amino acids. J was trimmed by 8 bases and V by 5 bases; bases with no gene match: 4. Here immunoSEQ multiplex PCR was the method, and the copy in TCRdb shows in-frame clones only, minus some. In the table there are 85,000 to 100,000 clones, approximately 85% of which are singletons. This clonotype was obtained from an adult with an advanced solid tumor such as melanoma, head and neck, liver or kidney cancer. The sample consisted of CD4+ or CD8+ T cells sorted from blood, taken in a trial of the OX40 agonist ivuxolimab. This chain joins TRBV18 and TRBJ1-4; 11 nucleotides match TRBD1. The CDR3 sequence is CASSDGTGGEKLFF. The CDR3 DNA sequence: TGTGCCAGCTCAGACGGGACAGGGGGAGAAAAACTGTTTTTT.